This is a list of T cell receptor beta chains from one sample in a study of blood T cells in healthy people across ages. TCRdb called the 5' RACE reads again in MiXCR, with one record for every CDR3 protein. The sample consists of about 720,000 distinct CDR3 sequences, about 20% of them appearing once. The sequencing sample was made of blood. The source of these receptors is a man in his sixties or seventies in good health. Both conserved end residues are part of each CDR3. A D gene is named only where the DNA matches it firmly. Size tells how often a clone was seen (once, few, many) or the class of an expanded clone, and some rows leave it out.

D gene	clone size	V gene	J gene	CDR3 protein	CDR3 DNA
.	.	TRBV6-1	TRBJ2-4	CASSVEKNIQYF	TGTGCCAGCAGTGTTGAGAAAAACATTCAGTACTTC
.	.	TRBV20-1	TRBJ2-7	CSAPSQGYEQYF	TGCAGTGCTCCCTCACAGGGTTACGAGCAGTACTTC
.	.	TRBV7-6	TRBJ2-7	CASSQLVGDSYEQYF	TGTGCCAGCAGCCAGCTGGTAGGGGACTCCTACGAGCAGTACTTC
.	few	TRBV7-8	TRBJ2-6	CASSTRILGANVLTF	TGTGCCAGCAGCACGAGAATCCTCGGGGCCAACGTCCTGACTTTC
TRBD1	.	TRBV7-8	TRBJ1-1	CASSFSQGSTEAFF	TGTGCCAGCAGCTTCTCACAGGGGAGTACTGAAGCTTTCTTT
TRBD1	.	TRBV5-1	TRBJ1-5	CASSLGTSGQRTDTQHF	TGCGCCAGCAGCTTGGGAACATCGGGACAGCGCACAGATACGCAGCATTTT
.	.	TRBV15	TRBJ2-2	CATSRTANTGELFF	TGTGCCACGTCCCGGACAGCGAACACCGGGGAGCTGTTTTTT
.	.	TRBV7-2	TRBJ2-5	CASSFSYNGPFF	TGTGCCAGCAGCTTTTCCTATAACGGTCCGTTCTTC
.	.	TRBV7-2	TRBJ2-1	CASSPLKYGEQFF	TGTGCCAGCAGTCCCCTGAAATACGGTGAGCAGTTCTTC
.	.	TRBV5-1	TRBJ2-2	CASSLAQRYQGNTGELFF	TGCGCCAGCAGCTTGGCCCAACGATACCAGGGGAACACCGGGGAGCTGTTTTTT
.	few	TRBV13	TRBJ2-7	CASSFLGQLSYEQYF	TGTGCCAGCAGCTTCCTGGGGCAGCTCTCCTACGAGCAGTACTTC
.	.	TRBV5-1	TRBJ1-2	CASSPPSPNYGYTF	TGCGCCAGCAGCCCACCGAGCCCCAACTATGGCTACACCTTC
.	.	TRBV28	TRBJ2-1	CASGGANEQFF	TGTGCCAGCGGAGGGGCCAATGAGCAGTTCTTC
.	once	TRBV28	TRBJ1-1	CASSPAGLHTEAFF	TGTGCCAGCAGTCCGGCGGGTCTGCACACTGAAGCTTTCTTT
TRBD1	.	TRBV24-1	TRBJ2-1	CATSDPGQASYNEQFF	TGTGCCACCAGTGACCCCGGACAGGCCTCCTACAATGAGCAGTTCTTC
.	.	TRBV29-1	TRBJ1-4	CSVGGRTNEKLFF	TGCAGCGTTGGGGGGAGGACTAATGAAAAACTGTTTTTT
TRBD2	.	TRBV24-1	TRBJ2-3	CATSDRGGQGTDTQYF	TGTGCCACCAGTGACCGGGGGGGCCAAGGCACAGATACGCAGTATTTT
.	.	TRBV7-9	TRBJ2-6	CASSIDISGANVLTF	TGTGCCAGCAGCATAGATATCTCTGGGGCCAACGTCCTGACTTTC
.	.	TRBV28	TRBJ1-1	CASRVMNHLPEAFF	TGTGCCAGCAGGGTTATGAACCATCTCCCGGAAGCTTTCTTT
.	.	TRBV20-1	TRBJ1-1	CSASGAGNPSSLGFF	TGCAGTGCTAGCGGGGCTGGCAACCCTTCAAGCCTTGGTTTTTTT
.	.	TRBV12-3/TRBV12-4	TRBJ2-7	CASSRRVDEQYF	TGTGCCAGCAGCCGCAGGGTGGACGAGCAGTACTTC
TRBD1	.	TRBV29-1	TRBJ2-1	CSVDRGREQFF	TGCAGCGTAGACAGGGGTCGGGAGCAGTTCTTC
TRBD2	few	TRBV3-1	TRBJ2-2	CASSQISGASNTGELFF	TGTGCCAGCAGCCAGATTAGCGGGGCCTCGAACACCGGGGAGCTGTTTTTT
.	.	TRBV11-2	TRBJ1-4	CASSLRGGREREKLFF	TGTGCCAGCAGCTTAAGAGGGGGAAGAGAGAGGGAAAAACTGTTTTTT
.	.	TRBV27	TRBJ2-1	CAGSSLGQGNEQFF	TGTGCCGGCAGTTCCTTGGGGCAGGGCAATGAGCAGTTCTTC
.	few	TRBV27	TRBJ1-1	CASSLYPRGTEAFF	TGTGCCAGCAGTTTATACCCCAGGGGCACTGAAGCTTTCTTT
TRBD2	.	TRBV18	TRBJ2-1	CASSPLAGGTYNERFF	TGTGCCAGCTCACCACTAGCGGGGGGTACCTACAATGAGCGGTTCTTC
.	.	TRBV11-1	TRBJ2-2	CASSLPFGDTGELFF	TGTGCCAGCAGCTTACCATTCGGGGACACCGGGGAGCTGTTTTTT
.	.	TRBV12-3/TRBV12-4	TRBJ2-5	CASSYRGTPQETQYF	TGTGCCAGCAGTTATAGGGGCACTCCCCAAGAGACCCAGTACTTC
.	.	TRBV3-1	TRBJ2-3	CASSHAPHTQYF	TGTGCCAGCAGCCACGCCCCCCATACGCAGTATTTT
.	many	TRBV3-1	TRBJ2-7	CASSQTPYEQYF	TGTGCCAGCAGCCAGACCCCCTACGAGCAGTACTTC
.	few	TRBV7-2	TRBJ2-5	CASSRGVLQETQYF	TGTGCCAGCAGCCGAGGGGTGCTCCAAGAGACCCAGTACTTC
.	.	TRBV25-1	TRBJ2-5	CASSKGGHRAVVEETQYF	TGTGCCAGCAGCAAAGGGGGACACCGGGCTGTAGTGGAAGAGACCCAGTACTTC
.	.	TRBV12-3/TRBV12-4	TRBJ2-7	CASSRTPKAYEQYF	TGTGCCAGCAGTCGGACACCCAAGGCCTACGAGCAGTACTTC
TRBD1	.	TRBV29-1	TRBJ1-3	CSVETGNGNTIYF	TGCAGCGTCGAGACAGGGAACGGAAACACCATATATTTT
TRBD2	.	TRBV3-1	TRBJ2-7	CASSQSPLAGGLIHEQYF	TGTGCCAGCAGCCAAAGTCCGCTAGCGGGGGGGCTGATCCACGAGCAGTACTTC
.	.	TRBV20-1	TRBJ1-2	CSARDSRNYGYTF	TGCAGTGCTAGAGATAGCCGGAACTATGGCTACACCTTC
.	.	TRBV4-1	TRBJ2-6	CASSQAQGHSGANVLTF	TGCGCCAGCAGCCAAGCCCAGGGTCACTCTGGGGCCAACGTCCTGACTTTC
.	few	TRBV12-3/TRBV12-4	TRBJ1-2	CASSLVRNYGYTF	TGTGCCAGCAGTTTAGTCAGGAACTATGGCTACACCTTC
.	.	TRBV20-1	TRBJ1-2	CSASGESYGYTF	TGCAGTGCTAGCGGCGAGAGTTATGGCTACACCTTC
.	.	TRBV7-9	TRBJ1-3	CASSSGGHNSGNTIYF	TGTGCCAGCAGCTCCGGGGGACACAACTCTGGAAACACCATATATTTT
.	many	TRBV20-1	TRBJ1-1	CSARGVVNTEAFF	TGCAGTGCTAGAGGGGTGGTGAACACTGAAGCTTTCTTT
.	few	TRBV19	TRBJ2-7	CASSTEGRDYEQYF	TGTGCCAGTAGTACCGAGGGCAGGGACTACGAGCAGTACTTC
.	.	TRBV24-1	TRBJ2-5	CATSDSRETQYF	TGTGCCACCAGTGATTCGCGGGAGACCCAGTACTTC
.	.	TRBV9	TRBJ1-4	CASSVGGITNEKLFF	TGTGCCAGCAGCGTAGGTGGCATAACTAATGAAAAACTGTTTTTT
.	few	TRBV6-2/TRBV6-3	TRBJ1-4	CASSYTAATNEKLFF	TGTGCCAGCAGCTACACAGCGGCAACTAATGAAAAACTGTTTTTT
TRBD2	many	TRBV15	TRBJ2-7	CATSRDLGGEGSYEQYF	TGTGCCACCAGCAGAGATTTGGGGGGGGAGGGCTCCTACGAGCAGTACTTC
TRBD1	.	TRBV5-6	TRBJ1-1	CASSPGTGRNTEAFF	TGTGCCAGCAGCCCCGGGACAGGGCGAAACACTGAAGCTTTCTTT
TRBD1	few	TRBV5-1	TRBJ2-7	CASWDRETYEQYF	TGCGCCAGCTGGGACAGAGAAACCTACGAGCAGTACTTC
TRBD1	.	TRBV7-9	TRBJ1-2	CASSSLSGPGGYGYTF	TGTGCCAGCAGCTCCTTATCGGGGCCAGGGGGTTATGGCTACACCTTC
.	.	TRBV10-1	TRBJ2-3	CASTSSGTDTQYF	TGCGCCAGCACCAGCAGCGGCACAGATACGCAGTATTTT
.	.	TRBV27	TRBJ1-2	CASSLTGVGGYTF	TGTGCCAGCAGTTTAACCGGGGTCGGTGGCTACACCTTC
.	.	TRBV20-1	TRBJ1-2	CSASWGGSYGYTF	TGCAGTGCTAGCTGGGGGGGGTCCTATGGCTACACCTTC
TRBD2	.	TRBV20-1	TRBJ2-5	CSARDPGLAQETQYF	TGCAGTGCTAGAGATCCTGGACTAGCCCAAGAGACCCAGTACTTC
TRBD1	few	TRBV20-1	TRBJ2-1	CSGEGQGGNEQFF	TGCAGTGGAGAGGGACAGGGGGGCAATGAGCAGTTCTTC
.	many	TRBV9	TRBJ2-3	CASSEGDTQYF	TGTGCCAGCAGCGAGGGGGATACGCAGTATTTT
.	.	TRBV14	TRBJ2-3	CASTPSGPPDTQYF	TGTGCCAGCACCCCCTCGGGACCCCCAGATACGCAGTATTTT
.	.	TRBV3-1	TRBJ1-2	CASSQLSGSDYGYTF	TGTGCCAGCAGCCAACTTTCGGGTTCAGACTATGGCTACACCTTC